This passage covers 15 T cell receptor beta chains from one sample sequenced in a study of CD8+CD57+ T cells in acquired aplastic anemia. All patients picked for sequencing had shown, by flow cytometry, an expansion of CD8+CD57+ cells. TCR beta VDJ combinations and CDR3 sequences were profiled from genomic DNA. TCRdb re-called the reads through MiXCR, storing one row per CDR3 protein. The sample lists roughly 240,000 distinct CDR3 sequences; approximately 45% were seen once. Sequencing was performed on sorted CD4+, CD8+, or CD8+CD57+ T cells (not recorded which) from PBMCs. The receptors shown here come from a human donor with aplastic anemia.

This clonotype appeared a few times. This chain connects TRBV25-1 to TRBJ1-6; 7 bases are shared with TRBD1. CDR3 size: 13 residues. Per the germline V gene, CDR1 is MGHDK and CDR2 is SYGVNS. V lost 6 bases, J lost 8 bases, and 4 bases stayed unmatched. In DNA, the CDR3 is TGTGCCAGCAGACAGGGGCGGGATTCACCCCTCCACTTT. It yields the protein CASRQGRDSPLHF.

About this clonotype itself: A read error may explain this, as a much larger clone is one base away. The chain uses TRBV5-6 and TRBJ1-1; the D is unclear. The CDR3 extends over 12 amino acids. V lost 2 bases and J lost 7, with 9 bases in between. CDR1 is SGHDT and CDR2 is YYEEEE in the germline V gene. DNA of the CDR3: TGTGCCAGCAGCTTTGGAAACCGTGAAGCTTTCTTT. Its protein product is CASSFGNREAFF. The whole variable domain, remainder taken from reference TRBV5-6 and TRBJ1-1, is DAGVTQSPTHLIKTRGQQVTLRCSPKSGHDTVSWYQQALGQGPQFIFQYYEEEERQRGNFPDRFSGHQFPNYSSELNVNALLLGDSALYLCASSFGNREAFFGQGTRLTVV.

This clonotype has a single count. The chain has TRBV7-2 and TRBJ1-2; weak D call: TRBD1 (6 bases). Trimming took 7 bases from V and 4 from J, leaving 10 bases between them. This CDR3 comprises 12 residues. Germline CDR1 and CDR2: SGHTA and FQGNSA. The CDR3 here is CASTKGGYGYTF. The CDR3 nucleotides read TGTGCCAGCACCAAGGGGGGCTATGGCTACACCTTC.

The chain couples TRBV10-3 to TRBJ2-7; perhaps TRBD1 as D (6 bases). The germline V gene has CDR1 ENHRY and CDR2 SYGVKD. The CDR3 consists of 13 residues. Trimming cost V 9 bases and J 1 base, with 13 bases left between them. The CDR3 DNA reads TGTGCCATATCCCAGGGGTTATCCTACGAGCAGTACTTC. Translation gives CAISQGLSYEQYF.

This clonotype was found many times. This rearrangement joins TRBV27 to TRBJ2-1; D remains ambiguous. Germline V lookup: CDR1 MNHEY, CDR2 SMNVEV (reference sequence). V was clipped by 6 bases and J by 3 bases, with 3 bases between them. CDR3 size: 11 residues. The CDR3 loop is CASRYYNEQFF. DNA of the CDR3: TGTGCCAGCAGGTACTACAATGAGCAGTTCTTC.

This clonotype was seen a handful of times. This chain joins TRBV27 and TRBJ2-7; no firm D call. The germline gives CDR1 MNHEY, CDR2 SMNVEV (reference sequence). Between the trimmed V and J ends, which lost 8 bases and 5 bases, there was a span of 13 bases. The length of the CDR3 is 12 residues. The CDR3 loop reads CASGPGFHEQYF. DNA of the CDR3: TGTGCCAGCGGCCCTGGTTTCCACGAGCAGTACTTC.

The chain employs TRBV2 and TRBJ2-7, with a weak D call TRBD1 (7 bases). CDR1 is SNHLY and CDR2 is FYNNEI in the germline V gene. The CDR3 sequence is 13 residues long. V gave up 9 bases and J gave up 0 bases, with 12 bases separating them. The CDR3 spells CARGGQSSYEQYF. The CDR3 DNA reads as TGTGCCAGGGGGGGACAGAGCTCCTACGAGCAGTACTTC.

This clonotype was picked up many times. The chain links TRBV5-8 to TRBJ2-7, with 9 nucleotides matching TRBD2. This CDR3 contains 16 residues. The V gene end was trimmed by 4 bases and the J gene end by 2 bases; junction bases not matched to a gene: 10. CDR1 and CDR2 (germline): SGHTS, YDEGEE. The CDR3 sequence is CASSTISGSHTYEQYF. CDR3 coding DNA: TGTGCCAGCAGCACCATTAGCGGGAGTCATACCTACGAGCAGTACTTC.

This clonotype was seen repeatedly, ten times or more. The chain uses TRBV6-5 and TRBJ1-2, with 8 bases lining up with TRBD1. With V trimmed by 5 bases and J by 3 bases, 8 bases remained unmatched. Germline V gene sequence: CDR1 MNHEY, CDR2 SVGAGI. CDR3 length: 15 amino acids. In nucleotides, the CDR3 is TGTGCCAGCAGTACCGTAAAACAGGGGGACTATGGCTACACCTTC. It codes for CASSTVKQGDYGYTF.

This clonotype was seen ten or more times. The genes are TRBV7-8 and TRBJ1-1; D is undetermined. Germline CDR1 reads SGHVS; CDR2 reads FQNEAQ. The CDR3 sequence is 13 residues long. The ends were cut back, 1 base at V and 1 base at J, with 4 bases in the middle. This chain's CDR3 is CASSLDANTEAFF. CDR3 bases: TGTGCCAGCAGCTTAGACGCGAACACTGAAGCTTTCTTT.

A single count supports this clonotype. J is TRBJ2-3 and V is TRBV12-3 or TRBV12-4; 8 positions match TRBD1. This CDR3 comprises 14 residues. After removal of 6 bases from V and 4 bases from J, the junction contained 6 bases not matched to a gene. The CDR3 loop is CASRRQGLPDTQYF. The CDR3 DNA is TGTGCCAGCAGAAGACAGGGGCTCCCAGATACGCAGTATTTT.

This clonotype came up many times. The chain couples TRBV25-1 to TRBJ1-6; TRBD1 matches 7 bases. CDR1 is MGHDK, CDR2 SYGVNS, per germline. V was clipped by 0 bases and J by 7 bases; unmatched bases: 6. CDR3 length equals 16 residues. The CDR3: CASSEYIPGQNSPLHF. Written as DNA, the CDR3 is TGTGCCAGCAGTGAATATATTCCGGGACAGAATTCACCCCTCCACTTT.

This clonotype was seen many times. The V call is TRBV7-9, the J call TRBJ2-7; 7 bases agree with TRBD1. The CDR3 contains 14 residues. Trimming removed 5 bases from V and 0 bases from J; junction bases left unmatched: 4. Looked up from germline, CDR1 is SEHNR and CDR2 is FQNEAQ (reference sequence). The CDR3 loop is CASSRGQISYEQYF. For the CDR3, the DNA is TGTGCCAGCAGCCGGGGACAGATCTCCTACGAGCAGTACTTC. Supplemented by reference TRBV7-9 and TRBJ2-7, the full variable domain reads DTGVSQNPRHKITKRGQNVTFRCDPISEHNRLYWYRQTLGQGPEFLTYFQNEAQLEKSRLLSDRFSAERPKGSFSTLEIQRTEQGDSAMYLCASSRGQISYEQYFGPGTRLTVT.

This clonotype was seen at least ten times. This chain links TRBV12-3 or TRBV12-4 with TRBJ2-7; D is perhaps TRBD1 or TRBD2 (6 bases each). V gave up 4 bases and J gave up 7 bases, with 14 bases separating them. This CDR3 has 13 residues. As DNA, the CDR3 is TGTGCCAGCAGTTCCAGAGGGGGGCCGGAGCAGTACTTC. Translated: CASSSRGGPEQYF.

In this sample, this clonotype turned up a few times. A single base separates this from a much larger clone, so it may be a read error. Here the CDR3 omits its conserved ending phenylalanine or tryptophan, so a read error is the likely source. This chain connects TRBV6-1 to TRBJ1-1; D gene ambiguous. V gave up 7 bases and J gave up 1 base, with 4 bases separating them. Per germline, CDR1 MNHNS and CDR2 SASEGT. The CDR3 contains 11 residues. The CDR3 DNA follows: TGTGCCAGCATAACGAACACTGAAGCTTTCTCT. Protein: CASITNTEAFS.